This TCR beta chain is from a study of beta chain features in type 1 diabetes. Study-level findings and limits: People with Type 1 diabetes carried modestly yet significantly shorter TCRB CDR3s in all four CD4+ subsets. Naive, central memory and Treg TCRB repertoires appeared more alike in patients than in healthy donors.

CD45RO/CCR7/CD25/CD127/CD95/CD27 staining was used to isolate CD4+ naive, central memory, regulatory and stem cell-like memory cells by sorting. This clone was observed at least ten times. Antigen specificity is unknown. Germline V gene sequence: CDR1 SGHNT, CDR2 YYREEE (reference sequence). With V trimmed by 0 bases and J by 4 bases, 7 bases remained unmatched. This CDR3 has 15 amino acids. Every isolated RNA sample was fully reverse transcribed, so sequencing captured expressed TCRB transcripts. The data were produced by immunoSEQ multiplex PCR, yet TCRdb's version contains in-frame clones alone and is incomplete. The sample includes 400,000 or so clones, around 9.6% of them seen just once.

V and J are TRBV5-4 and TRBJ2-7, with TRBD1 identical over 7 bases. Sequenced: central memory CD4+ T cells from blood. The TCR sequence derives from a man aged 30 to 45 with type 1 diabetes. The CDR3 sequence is CASSLVLGTDYEQYF. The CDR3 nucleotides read TGTGCCAGCAGCTTGGTCCTCGGGACAGATTACGAGCAGTACTTC.